A single sample is the source of the 9 T cell receptor beta chains below, sequenced in a study of cytomegalovirus exposure and HLA in healthy donors. The PCR had 60 Vbeta and 13 Jbeta primers. Profiling relied on immunoSEQ multiplex PCR, and the TCRdb table lists in-frame clones only, not all of them. The data hold 150,000 or so clones, with less than 10% observed a single time. Material: PBMCs. The source of these receptors is a man in his fifties in good health and CMV-seronegative.

The chain has TRBV10-1 and TRBJ2-7; 9 bases align to TRBD1. J gave up 6 bases and V 2 bases, and 11 bases lay outside the gene matches. CDR1 and CDR2 (germline): WNHNN, SYGVQD (reference sequence). The CDR3 extends over 16 amino acids. CDR3 region: CASSEKPGQGMIEQYF. CDR3 nucleotide sequence: TGCGCCAGCAGTGAGAAACCCGGACAGGGGATGATCGAGCAGTACTTC.

The chain employs TRBV4-1 and TRBJ1-5, with 7 positions matching TRBD1. V dropped 1 base and J dropped 5; count of bases not matched to a gene: 8. The CDR3 length is 16 residues. Germline lookup yields CDR1 MGHRA and CDR2 YSYEKL. CDR3 region: CASSQATGVGHQPQHF. Written as DNA, the CDR3 is TGCGCCAGCAGCCAAGCTACAGGGGTGGGACATCAGCCCCAGCATTTT.

The chain carries TRBV7-9 and TRBJ2-3, with D perhaps TRBD1 (5 bases). This CDR3 is 13 amino acids long. The germline V and J ends were trimmed by 6 bases and 5 bases, with 12 bases remaining between them. The germline V gene encodes CDR1 SEHNR and CDR2 FQNEAQ (reference sequence). The CDR3: CASSGLGRDTQYF. The DNA for the CDR3 is TGTGCCAGCAGTGGCTTGGGGCGAGATACGCAGTATTTT.

This clone was detected a few times. The chain is built from TRBV6-1 and TRBJ2-7; no reliable D call. The V end lost 4 bases, the J end lost 2 bases, and 15 bases lay between the germline ends. The germline V gene has CDR1 MNHNS and CDR2 SASEGT. The CDR3 contains 15 residues. For the CDR3, the DNA is TGTGCCAGCAGTGGCCTGAGAGCAGGTCCCTACGAGCAGTACTTC. This translates into CASSGLRAGPYEQYF.

This clone has more than one count but fewer than ten. The V call is TRBV2, the J call TRBJ1-1; unclear D gene. There are 16 residues in the CDR3. V was cut by 4 bases and J by 1 base, with 16 bases left in between. Germline CDR1 reads SNHLY; CDR2 reads FYNNEI. CDR3 protein: CASSGLGQTPNTEAFF. For the CDR3, the DNA is TGTGCCAGCAGTGGTCTGGGCCAGACCCCGAACACTGAAGCTTTCTTT.

This sequence joins TRBV29-1 and TRBJ1-2, with 8 bases matching TRBD1. The junction had 2 bases not matched to a gene; V was cut back by 7 bases and J by 1 base. The germline gives CDR1 SQVTM, CDR2 ANQGSEA. This CDR3 spans 12 amino acids. CDR3 in amino acids: CSGGQVNYGYTF. The CDR3 DNA reads TGCAGCGGGGGACAGGTTAACTATGGCTACACCTTC.

This clone was observed a few times. The gene calls are TRBV19 and TRBJ1-5, with TRBD1 identical over 8 bases. This CDR3 comprises 15 residues. Unmatched junction bases numbered 8, after V lost 4 bases and J lost 6 bases. CDR1 LNHDA and CDR2 SQIVND come from the germline V gene (reference sequence). CDR3: CASSTGGRRIQPQHF. The CDR3 DNA is TGTGCCAGTAGTACAGGGGGCAGGCGTATTCAGCCCCAGCATTTT. The variable domain in full, completed from reference TRBV19 and TRBJ1-5, reads DGGITQSPKYLFRKEGQNVTLSCEQNLNHDAMYWYRQDPGQGLRLIYYSQIVNDFQKGDIAEGYSVSREKKESFPLTVTSAQKNPTAFYLCASSTGGRRIQPQHFGDGTRLSIL.

This chain uses TRBV25-1 with TRBJ2-1; TRBD1 might be the D (6 bases). The V end was cut by 4 bases, the J end by 6 bases, with 19 bases between. Germline V CDR1 and CDR2: MGHDK, SYGVNS. CDR3 size: 16 residues. The CDR3 spells CASSVQGSLGSNEQFF. The CDR3 region has the DNA TGTGCCAGCAGTGTACAGGGCTCCCTTGGCTCCAATGAGCAGTTCTTC.

This clone was recorded a few times. The chain links TRBV2 to TRBJ1-5; tentative D call: TRBD1 (6 bases). Germline lookup yields CDR1 SNHLY and CDR2 FYNNEI. V was cut by 3 bases and J by 6 bases, with 12 bases left in between. The CDR3 is 14 residues long. The CDR3 DNA reads as TGTGCCAGCAGTGACGGGGGAGGGGGTCAGCCCCAGCATTTT. This encodes CASSDGGGGQPQHF.